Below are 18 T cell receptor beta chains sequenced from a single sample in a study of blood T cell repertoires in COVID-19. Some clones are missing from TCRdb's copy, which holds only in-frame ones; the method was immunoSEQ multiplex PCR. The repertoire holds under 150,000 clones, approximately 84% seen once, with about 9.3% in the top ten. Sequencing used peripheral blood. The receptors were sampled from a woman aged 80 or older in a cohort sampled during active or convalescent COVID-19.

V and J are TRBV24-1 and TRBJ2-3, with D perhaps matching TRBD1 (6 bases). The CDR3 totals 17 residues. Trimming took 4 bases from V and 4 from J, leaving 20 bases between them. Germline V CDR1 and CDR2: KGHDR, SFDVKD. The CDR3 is CATSDPQPDSGPDTQYF. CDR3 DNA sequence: TGTGCCACCAGTGACCCCCAGCCGGACAGTGGGCCAGATACGCAGTATTTT.

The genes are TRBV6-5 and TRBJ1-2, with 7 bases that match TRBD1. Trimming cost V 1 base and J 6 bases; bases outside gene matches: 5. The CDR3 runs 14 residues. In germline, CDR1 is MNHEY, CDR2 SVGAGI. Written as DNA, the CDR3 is TGTGCCAGCAGTTACTACCAGGGGGGCCATGGCTACACCTTC. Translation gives CASSYYQGGHGYTF.

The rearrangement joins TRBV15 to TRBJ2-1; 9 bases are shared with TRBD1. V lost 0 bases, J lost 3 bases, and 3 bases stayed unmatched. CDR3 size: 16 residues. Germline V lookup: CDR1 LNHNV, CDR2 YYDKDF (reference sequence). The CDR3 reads CATSRDRTGDYNEQFF. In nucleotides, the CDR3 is TGTGCCACCAGCAGAGATAGGACAGGGGACTACAATGAGCAGTTCTTC.

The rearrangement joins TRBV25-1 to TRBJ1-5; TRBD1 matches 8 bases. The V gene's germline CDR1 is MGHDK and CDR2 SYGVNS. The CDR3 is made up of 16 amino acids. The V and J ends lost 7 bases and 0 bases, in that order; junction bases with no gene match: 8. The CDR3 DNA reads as TGTGCCAGCACTATCAGGGACAGGCATAGCAATCAGCCCCAGCATTTT. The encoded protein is CASTIRDRHSNQPQHF.

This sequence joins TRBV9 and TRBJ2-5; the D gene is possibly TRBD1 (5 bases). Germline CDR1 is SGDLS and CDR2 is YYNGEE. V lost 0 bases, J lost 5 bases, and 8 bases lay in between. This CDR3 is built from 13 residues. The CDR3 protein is CASSVEGLETQYF. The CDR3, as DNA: TGTGCCAGCAGCGTAGAGGGGCTCGAGACCCAGTACTTC. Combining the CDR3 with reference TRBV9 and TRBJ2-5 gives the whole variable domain DSGVTQTPKHLITATGQRVTLRCSPRSGDLSVYWYQQSLDQGLQFLIQYYNGEERAKGNILERFSAQQFPDLHSELNLSSLELGDSALYFCASSVEGLETQYFGPGTRLLVL.

CDR3: CASSATTGLGYGYTF. The CDR3 coding sequence is TGTGCCAGCAGCGCGACCACAGGGCTCGGCTATGGCTACACCTTC. The V and J genes are TRBV9 and TRBJ1-2; D is possibly TRBD1 (6 bases). Trimming pared 3 bases from V and 4 bases from J, leaving 16 bases between. Germline V gives CDR1 SGDLS, CDR2 YYNGEE. The CDR3 is made up of 15 amino acids.

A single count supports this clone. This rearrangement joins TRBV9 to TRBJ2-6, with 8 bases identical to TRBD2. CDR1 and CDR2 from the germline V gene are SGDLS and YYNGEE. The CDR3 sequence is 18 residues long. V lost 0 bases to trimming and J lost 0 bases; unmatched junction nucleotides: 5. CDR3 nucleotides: TGTGCCAGCAGCGTAGGCGGGGGGCCCCTCTCTGGGGCCAACGTCCTGACTTTC. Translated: CASSVGGGPLSGANVLTF.

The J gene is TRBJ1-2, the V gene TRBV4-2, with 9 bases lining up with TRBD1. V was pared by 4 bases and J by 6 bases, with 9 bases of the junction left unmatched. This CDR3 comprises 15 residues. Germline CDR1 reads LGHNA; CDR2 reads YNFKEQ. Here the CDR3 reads CASSPGQGLMDGYTF. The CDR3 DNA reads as TGTGCCAGCAGCCCGGGACAGGGTCTGATGGATGGCTACACCTTC.

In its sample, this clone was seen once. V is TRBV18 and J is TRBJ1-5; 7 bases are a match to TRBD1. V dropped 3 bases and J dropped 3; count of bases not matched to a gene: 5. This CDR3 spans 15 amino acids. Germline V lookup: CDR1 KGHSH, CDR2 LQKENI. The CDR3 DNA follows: TGTGCCAGCTCACCGGGACAGTACCTCAATCAGCCCCAGCATTTT. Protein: CASSPGQYLNQPQHF.

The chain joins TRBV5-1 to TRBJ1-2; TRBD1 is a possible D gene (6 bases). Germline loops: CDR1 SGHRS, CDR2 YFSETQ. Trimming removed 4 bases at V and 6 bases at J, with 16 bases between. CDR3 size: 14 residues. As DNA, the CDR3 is TGCGCCAGCAGCCCGCCCCTAGGGGGGGATGGCTACACCTTC. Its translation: CASSPPLGGDGYTF.

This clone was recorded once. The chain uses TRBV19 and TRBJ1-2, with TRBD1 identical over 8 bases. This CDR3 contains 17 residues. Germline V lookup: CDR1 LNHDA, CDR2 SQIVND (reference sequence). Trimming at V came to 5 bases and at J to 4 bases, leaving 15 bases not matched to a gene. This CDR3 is CASSLRTGIGLFYGYTF. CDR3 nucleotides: TGTGCCAGTAGTCTCCGGACAGGGATTGGTCTTTTCTATGGCTACACCTTC.

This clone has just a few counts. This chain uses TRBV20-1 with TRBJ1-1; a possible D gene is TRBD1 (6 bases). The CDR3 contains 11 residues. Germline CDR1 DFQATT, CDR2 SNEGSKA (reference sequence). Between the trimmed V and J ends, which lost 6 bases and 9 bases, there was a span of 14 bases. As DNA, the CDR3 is TGCAGTGCGGGGGACAACAGCAAAGCTTTCTTT. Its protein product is CSAGDNSKAFF.

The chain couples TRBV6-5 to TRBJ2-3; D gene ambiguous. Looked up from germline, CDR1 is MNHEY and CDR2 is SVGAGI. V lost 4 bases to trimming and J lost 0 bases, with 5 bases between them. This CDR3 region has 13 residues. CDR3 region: CASSSVSTDTQYF. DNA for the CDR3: TGTGCCAGCAGTTCTGTTAGCACAGATACGCAGTATTTT.

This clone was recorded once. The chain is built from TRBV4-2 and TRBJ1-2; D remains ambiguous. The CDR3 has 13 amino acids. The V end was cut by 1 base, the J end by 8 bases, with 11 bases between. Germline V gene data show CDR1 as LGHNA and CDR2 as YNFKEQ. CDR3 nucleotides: TGTGCCAGCAGCCAAGCCCGGTGGAGGGGCTACACCTTC. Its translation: CASSQARWRGYTF.

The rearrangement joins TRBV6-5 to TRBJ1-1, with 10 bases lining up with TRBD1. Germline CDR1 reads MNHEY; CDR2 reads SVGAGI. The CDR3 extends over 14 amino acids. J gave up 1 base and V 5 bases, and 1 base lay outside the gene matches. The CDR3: CASSRDRGNTEAFF. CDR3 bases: TGTGCCAGCAGTCGGGACAGGGGGAACACTGAAGCTTTCTTT.

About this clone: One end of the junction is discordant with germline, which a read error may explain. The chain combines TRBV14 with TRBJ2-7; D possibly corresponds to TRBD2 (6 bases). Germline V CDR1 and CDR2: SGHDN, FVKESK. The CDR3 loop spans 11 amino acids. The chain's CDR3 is CASSPGTGLSF. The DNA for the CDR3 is TGTGCCAGCAGCCCCGGAACCGGACTATCTTTC.

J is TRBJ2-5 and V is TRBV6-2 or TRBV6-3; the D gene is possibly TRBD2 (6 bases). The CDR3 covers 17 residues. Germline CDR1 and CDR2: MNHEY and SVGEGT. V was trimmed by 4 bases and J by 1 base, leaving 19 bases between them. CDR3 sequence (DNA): TGTGCCAGCAGTTCCCCACTCCGGGCTAGCGCCCAAGAGACCCAGTACTTC. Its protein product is CASSSPLRASAQETQYF.

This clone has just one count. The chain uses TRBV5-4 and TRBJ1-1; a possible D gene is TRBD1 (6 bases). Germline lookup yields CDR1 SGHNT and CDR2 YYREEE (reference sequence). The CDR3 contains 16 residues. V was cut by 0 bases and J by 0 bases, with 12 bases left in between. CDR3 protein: CASSLGQDLMNTEAFF. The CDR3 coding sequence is TGTGCCAGCAGCTTGGGACAGGACCTCATGAACACTGAAGCTTTCTTT.